These 20 T cell receptor beta chains came from one sample sequenced in a study of immune evolution from preneoplasia to lung adenocarcinoma. Libraries were prepared by immunoSEQ multiplex PCR; TCRdb keeps only in-frame clonotypes and omits some of them. The sample has roughly 2,700 clones, about 76% seen once; the top ten hold approximately 9.1%. Sequenced: FFPE adjacent normal lung tissue. These receptors were collected from a person aged 60-79 years with lung adenocarcinoma.

This clone was counted once. V usage is TRBV7-6 and J usage is TRBJ1-2, with TRBD1 matching over 7 bases. The germline V gene has CDR1 SGHVS and CDR2 FNYEAQ. V trimming: 2 bases; J trimming: 5 bases; junction bases outside the gene matches: 14. The CDR3 contains 17 residues. Written as DNA, the CDR3 is TGTGCCAGCAGCTTAAGAAGTCCGGGACAGAACACATATGGCTACACCTTC. This gives the protein CASSLRSPGQNTYGYTF.

The chain has TRBV27 and TRBJ1-4; D is unresolved. V lost 6 bases to trimming and J lost 1 base, with 15 bases between them. This CDR3 spans 16 amino acids. Germline CDR1 reads MNHEY; CDR2 reads SMNVEV (reference sequence). CDR3 protein: CASRPFRPGTNEKLFF. CDR3 sequence (DNA): TGTGCCAGCAGGCCGTTTCGGCCGGGAACTAATGAAAAACTGTTTTTT.

This clone has only one observation. The chain employs TRBV7-9 and TRBJ2-1; 9 nucleotides agree with TRBD2. Germline CDR1 SEHNR, CDR2 FQNEAQ (reference sequence). V shed 8 bases and J 5 bases; nucleotides not matched to a gene: 10. The CDR3 length is 15 residues. This chain's CDR3 is CASGPSLAGHNEQFF. CDR3 DNA: TGTGCCAGCGGACCCAGCCTAGCGGGACACAATGAGCAGTTCTTC.

This rearrangement joins TRBV10-2 to TRBJ1-1; no clear D. Per germline, CDR1 WSHSY and CDR2 SAAADI. Trimming shortened V by 2 bases and J by 1 base, and 2 bases separated the two germline ends. The CDR3 is 12 amino acids. The CDR3 loop reads CASSEANTEAFF. CDR3 DNA sequence: TGCGCCAGCAGTGAGGCGAACACTGAAGCTTTCTTT.

The chain carries TRBV7-9 and TRBJ1-1; D may be TRBD1 (6 bases). The CDR3 runs 13 residues. The germline V and J ends were trimmed by 2 bases and 7 bases, with 11 bases remaining between them. From germline, CDR1 is SEHNR and CDR2 FQNEAQ (reference sequence). CDR3 region: CASSLTGTSEAFF. The CDR3 DNA reads TGTGCCAGCAGCTTAACAGGGACCAGTGAAGCTTTCTTT.

The rearrangement joins TRBV9 to TRBJ2-5; 9 bases match TRBD2. Trimming cost V 0 bases and J 4 bases; bases outside gene matches: 4. Per the germline V gene, CDR1 is SGDLS and CDR2 is YYNGEE. The CDR3 runs 15 residues. The CDR3: CASSVASGVSETQYF. CDR3 bases: TGTGCCAGCAGCGTAGCTAGCGGGGTTTCAGAGACCCAGTACTTC.

This clone appeared a few times. The chain couples TRBV7-8 to TRBJ1-2; D gene unclear. CDR3 size: 15 residues. The germline V gene has CDR1 SGHVS and CDR2 FQNEAQ. V was pared by 1 base and J by 4 bases, with 13 bases between. DNA for the CDR3: TGTGCCAGCAGCTTAGGAAGGGTCGACTTCTATGGCTACACCTTC. Translating gives CASSLGRVDFYGYTF.

The chain couples TRBV11-2 to TRBJ2-1; 10 bases agree with TRBD2. This CDR3 has 17 amino acids. V was clipped by 3 bases and J by 2 bases; unmatched bases: 7. The germline V gene has CDR1 SGHAT and CDR2 FQNNGV. CDR3 region: CASSFWGAGGTYNEQFF. The CDR3 region has the DNA TGTGCCAGCAGCTTCTGGGGAGCGGGGGGGACCTACAATGAGCAGTTCTTC.

The chain combines TRBV11-3 with TRBJ2-7, with D possibly called TRBD1 or TRBD2 (5 bases each). Germline V gives CDR1 SGHNT, CDR2 YENEEA. Trimming cost V 3 bases and J 1 base, with 13 bases left between them. This CDR3 is 15 amino acids long. The CDR3 region has the DNA TGTGCCAGCAGCTTCTCCGGGACGGAGTCCTACGAGCAGTACTTC. Amino acid sequence: CASSFSGTESYEQYF.

The chain links TRBV29-1 to TRBJ2-7, with D unresolved. V was clipped by 4 bases and J by 4 bases, with 11 bases between them. CDR1 is SQVTM, CDR2 ANQGSEA, per germline. This CDR3 comprises 12 residues. The CDR3 sequence is CSVGEPEYEQYF. CDR3 nucleotide sequence: TGCAGCGTTGGGGAACCTGAATACGAGCAGTACTTC.

The chain recombines TRBV28 with TRBJ2-5; D is perhaps TRBD1 or TRBD2 (6 bases each). Germline lookup yields CDR1 MDHEN and CDR2 SYDVKM. V lost 8 bases and J 5 bases, leaving 15 bases between the germline ends. This CDR3 spans 13 amino acids. CDR3 residues: CASVPQGRETQYF. The CDR3 region has the DNA TGTGCCAGCGTCCCTCAGGGGAGGGAGACCCAGTACTTC.

This sequence joins TRBV4-1 and TRBJ2-7; maybe TRBD1 (6 bases). V shed 0 bases and J shed 0 bases, with 18 bases lying between them. CDR1 is MGHRA, CDR2 YSYEKL, per germline. CDR3 length: 18 residues. This chain's CDR3 is CASSQDALRGSSSYEQYF. In DNA, the CDR3 is TGCGCCAGCAGCCAAGACGCTCTCAGGGGATCCAGCTCCTACGAGCAGTACTTC.

The chain is built from TRBV7-6 and TRBJ1-1; D remains ambiguous. CDR1 and CDR2 from the germline V gene are SGHVS and FNYEAQ. The CDR3 is made up of 14 amino acids. Trimming cost V 5 bases and J 1 base, with 11 bases left between them. The CDR3 bases are TGTGCCAGCAGCCCGGGCCAAGGGAACACTGAAGCTTTCTTT. Residues: CASSPGQGNTEAFF.

Points on this clone: The junction shows a germline mismatch at one end, possibly a read error. V and J are TRBV5-1 and TRBJ2-5; the match to TRBD1 covers 7 bases. Germline values: CDR1 SGHRS, CDR2 YFSETQ. The CDR3 extends over 13 amino acids. The CDR3 DNA is TGCTCCAGCAGCTGGGACAGACAAGAGACCCAGTACTTC. It encodes CSSSWDRQETQYF. The whole variable domain, filled in from reference TRBV5-1 and TRBJ2-5, reads KAGVTQTPRYLIKTRGQQVTLSCSPISGHRSVSWYQQTPGQGLQFLFEYFSETQRNKGNFPGRFSGRQFSNSRSEMNVSTLELGDSALYLCSSSWDRQETQYFGPGTRLLVL.

This clone has only a few counts. The rearrangement joins TRBV4-1 to TRBJ1-5, with 7 bases matching TRBD1. CDR3 length equals 16 residues. Unmatched junction bases numbered 12, after V lost 4 bases and J lost 6 bases. Per germline, CDR1 MGHRA and CDR2 YSYEKL. This CDR3 is CASSPNNRGGSQPQHF. CDR3 DNA: TGCGCCAGCAGCCCAAACAACAGGGGCGGGAGTCAGCCCCAGCATTTT.

This clone was recorded once. The chain joins TRBV7-2 to TRBJ1-3; perhaps TRBD1 as D (6 bases). Trimming cost V 6 bases and J 2 bases, with 11 bases left between them. The germline CDR1 and CDR2 sequences are SGHTA and FQGNSA. The length of the CDR3 is 14 residues. The CDR3 DNA is TGTGCCAGCAGACGAACAGGGACTGGAAACACCATATATTTT. It codes for CASRRTGTGNTIYF.

The genes are TRBV18 and TRBJ1-1; 7 bases agree with TRBD1. With 4 bases clipped from V and 6 bases from J, the junction kept 8 bases outside the gene matches. The CDR3 spans 14 residues. Germline V lookup: CDR1 KGHSH, CDR2 LQKENI. The CDR3 DNA reads TGTGCCAGCTCACTTACCACCGGGACAGCTGAAGCTTTCTTT. It yields the protein CASSLTTGTAEAFF.

This rearrangement joins TRBV7-2 to TRBJ1-1; tentatively, D is TRBD1 (6 bases). The V and J ends lost 3 bases and 10 bases respectively, with 15 bases between them. In germline, CDR1 is SGHTA, CDR2 FQGNSA. This CDR3 comprises 13 residues. The CDR3 protein is CASSLGRQVGAFF. For the CDR3, the DNA is TGTGCCAGCAGCTTGGGTAGACAGGTCGGAGCTTTCTTT. Full variable domain (rest looked up from reference TRBV7-2 and TRBJ1-1): GAGVSQSPSNKVTEKGKDVELRCDPISGHTALYWYRQSLGQGLEFLIYFQGNSAPDKSGLPSDRFSAERTGGSVSTLTIQRTQQEDSAVYLCASSLGRQVGAFFGQGTRLTVV.

The V and J genes are TRBV11-3 and TRBJ1-3; no clear D. This CDR3 is 15 amino acids long. Germline-derived CDR1 and CDR2 are SGHNT and YENEEA. Trimming pared 5 bases from V and 0 bases from J, leaving 11 bases between. CDR3 amino acids: CASSPHAGSGNTIYF. CDR3 bases: TGTGCCAGCAGCCCCCATGCGGGCTCTGGAAACACCATATATTTT.

V is TRBV10-3 and J is TRBJ2-1; perhaps TRBD1 as D (6 bases). This CDR3 contains 14 residues. The V end was cut by 2 bases, the J end by 8 bases, with 13 bases between. CDR1 is ENHRY and CDR2 is SYGVKD in the germline V gene. CDR3 nucleotide sequence: TGTGCCATCAGTGAGGCAATACAGGGCTATGAGCAGTTCTTC. Translated: CAISEAIQGYEQFF.